The entry below gives a single T cell receptor beta chain sequence along with its context. Its antigen is not identified. The PCR ran on 60 Vbeta and 13 Jbeta primers. This table comes from immunoSEQ multiplex PCR, and its TCRdb copy is limited to in-frame clones, with some not included. The sample lists 120,000 or so clones, 81% occurring once. This sample is part of a study of cytomegalovirus exposure and HLA in healthy donors. Study background: Researchers found that around 80% of fewer than 450 genotyped donors fell within the Caucasian-associated ancestry cluster. Study-wide results and limits: Later analysis reportedly placed an Asian-associated ancestry cluster below the approximately 650-donor mean in N-insertions.

The TCR comes from a man aged 18 to 29 in good health and CMV-seronegative. Sequencing input: PBMCs.

CDR3: CASSPTGYDNEQFF. The CDR3 nucleotides are TGTGCCAGCAGCCCTACGGGTTATGACAATGAGCAGTTCTTC. The gene calls are TRBV7-3 and TRBJ2-1, with D uncertain. Germline CDR1 and CDR2: SGHTA and FQGTGA. This CDR3 is 14 amino acids long. V dropped 5 bases and J dropped 5 bases, with 13 bases sitting between them.